The 25 T cell receptor beta chains below were found in one sample sequenced in a study of regulatory T cells in long-lasting Graves disease. Time point reported: newly diagnosed GD, antithyroid drugs for less than 3 months. Construction of the TCR library relied on RNA isolated from PBMCs. CDR3-region Arm-PCR and iRepertoire HTBI primers produced the TCR beta libraries. TCRdb analysed the multiplex PCR reads with MiXCR anew, one entry per CDR3 protein. The sample has 450,000 to 500,000 distinct CDR3 sequences, around 15% seen once. This sample also appeared in a second study, on T cells in Graves' hyperthyroidism and ophthalmopathy.

This sample comprised peripheral blood mononuclear cells (PBMCs), obtained at new diagnosis, from a patient treated with antithyroid drugs. These receptor sequences come from a man aged 35-49 years with Graves disease.

This chain links TRBV7-3 with TRBJ1-1; no clear D. CDR3 length: 13 amino acids. The germline V gene has CDR1 SGHTA and CDR2 FQGTGA. V was shortened by 5 bases and J by 2 bases, with 9 bases between the two germline ends. This CDR3 reads CASSQYRNTEAFF. DNA for the CDR3: TGTGCCAGCAGCCAATACAGAAACACTGAAGCTTTCTTT. The entire variable domain, with the rest obtained from reference TRBV7-3 and TRBJ1-1, is as follows: GAGVSQTPSNKVTEKGKYVELRCDPISGHTALYWYRQSLGQGPEFLIYFQGTGAADDSGLPNDRFFAVRPEGSVSTLKIQRTERGDSAVYLCASSQYRNTEAFFGQGTRLTVV.

This clonotype was recorded a few times. The chain joins TRBV6-1 to TRBJ1-5; D unresolved. Germline CDR1 is MNHNS and CDR2 is SASEGT. The CDR3 totals 13 residues. Trimming cost V 1 base and J 7 bases, with 8 bases left between them. The CDR3 DNA sequence: TGTGCCAGCAGTGAAGTTCCAACCCAGCCCCAGCATTTT. It yields the protein CASSEVPTQPQHF.

This clonotype occurred many times. The chain carries TRBV3-1 and TRBJ1-2; 8 bases map to TRBD1. Trimming removed 4 bases from V and 0 bases from J; junction bases left unmatched: 7. Germline V gene data show CDR1 as LGHDT and CDR2 as YNNKEL (reference sequence). The CDR3 is made up of 16 amino acids. The CDR3 here is CASSPAQGAANYGYTF. In nucleotides, the CDR3 is TGTGCCAGCAGCCCTGCCCAGGGGGCAGCTAACTATGGCTACACCTTC.

This clonotype has more than one count but fewer than ten. J is TRBJ2-3 and V is TRBV25-1, with 12 bases lining up with TRBD2. The J segment lost 2 bases and the V segment lost 8 bases, leaving 2 bases of the junction unmatched. CDR1 is MGHDK, CDR2 SYGVNS, per germline. The CDR3 contains 14 residues. CDR3 DNA sequence: TGTGCCAGCGGACTAGCGGGGTACACAGATACGCAGTATTTT. Translation: CASGLAGYTDTQYF.

This chain links TRBV29-1 with TRBJ1-1; the D is unclear. Germline V gene sequence: CDR1 SQVTM, CDR2 ANQGSEA. This CDR3 is 11 amino acids long. The germline V and J ends were trimmed by 3 bases and 3 bases, with 5 bases remaining between them. The CDR3 sequence is CSVDSYTEAFF. CDR3 DNA: TGCAGCGTTGATTCTTACACTGAAGCTTTCTTT.

In its sample, this clonotype was seen a few times. V and J are TRBV5-1 and TRBJ2-7; 7 nucleotides align to TRBD1. Germline V gives CDR1 SGHRS, CDR2 YFSETQ. CDR3 length: 14 amino acids. V lost 0 bases and J lost 2; bases outside the gene matches: 2. The CDR3 sequence is CASSLEQGAYEQYF. Here the CDR3 DNA reads TGCGCCAGCAGCTTGGAGCAGGGGGCCTACGAGCAGTACTTC. Filled out from reference TRBV5-1 and TRBJ2-7, the complete variable domain reads KAGVTQTPRYLIKTRGQQVTLSCSPISGHRSVSWYQQTPGQGLQFLFEYFSETQRNKGNFPGRFSGRQFSNSRSEMNVSTLELGDSALYLCASSLEQGAYEQYFGPGTRLTVT.

This clonotype was seen repeatedly, ten times or more. This chain joins TRBV18 and TRBJ1-4; D possibly corresponds to TRBD1 (5 bases). Germline V gives CDR1 KGHSH, CDR2 LQKENI. The CDR3 is 15 amino acids. Trimming cost V 1 base and J 0 bases, with 6 bases left between them. CDR3 in amino acids: CASSPRGATNEKLFF. CDR3 DNA: TGTGCCAGCTCACCACGGGGGGCAACTAATGAAAAACTGTTTTTT.

As to this clonotype: A much larger clone differs from this one at a single base, so this may be a read error. This chain links TRBV6-1 with TRBJ2-1; 16 positions agree with TRBD2. Looked up from germline, CDR1 is MNHNS and CDR2 is SASEGT. This CDR3 has 18 amino acids. V lost 3 bases and J lost 7; bases outside the gene matches: 9. As DNA, the CDR3 is TGTGCCAGCAGTGATGCTCCGGGACTAGCGGGAGGGCCGAATGAGCAGTTCTTC. Its protein is CASSDAPGLAGGPNEQFF.

This clonotype was found many times. This rearrangement joins TRBV12-3 or TRBV12-4 to TRBJ2-7, with unresolved D. V shed 2 bases and J shed 2 bases, with 10 bases lying between them. CDR3 length: 14 amino acids. The CDR3 sequence is CASSLKKEPYEQYF. As DNA, the CDR3 is TGTGCCAGCAGTTTAAAGAAGGAGCCCTACGAGCAGTACTTC.

This clonotype was observed at least ten times. Its ends do not fully match the called genes, so a read error is possible. V gene TRBV20-1 combines with J gene TRBJ2-1; 14 bases map to TRBD2. From germline, CDR1 is DFQATT and CDR2 SNEGSKA (reference sequence). This CDR3 is 17 amino acids long. DNA for the CDR3: TGCAGCGCTAGGGACGCCGGGACTAGCGGGAGAAACAATGAGCAGTTCTTC. Amino acids: CSARDAGTSGRNNEQFF.

This clonotype was counted many times. CDR3 protein: CASTRGYEAFF. CDR3 nucleotide sequence: TGTGCCAGCACCCGGGGTTATGAAGCTTTCTTT. J is TRBJ1-1 and V is TRBV2; D gene uncertain. Germline lookup yields CDR1 SNHLY and CDR2 FYNNEI. The CDR3 extends over 11 amino acids. V shed 7 bases and J shed 7 bases, with 10 bases lying between them. Variable domain in full (rest from reference TRBV2 and TRBJ1-1): EPEVTQTPSHQVTQMGQEVILRCVPISNHLYFYWYRQILGQKVEFLVSFYNNEISEKSEIFDDQFSVERPDGSNFTLKIRSTKLEDSAMYFCASTRGYEAFFGQGTRLTVV.

This clonotype was counted ten times or more. V and J are TRBV2 and TRBJ2-7; D not certain. Per the germline V gene, CDR1 is SNHLY and CDR2 is FYNNEI. V was shortened by 6 bases and J by 7 bases, with 16 bases between the two germline ends. The CDR3 has 13 amino acids. This CDR3 reads CASRRTAPGEQYF. CDR3 in DNA: TGTGCCAGCAGACGGACGGCGCCCGGAGAGCAGTACTTC.

This clonotype was seen ten or more times. This chain links TRBV6-2 or TRBV6-3 with TRBJ2-6; no clear D. Trimming shortened V by 1 base and J by 1 base, and 8 bases separated the two germline ends. There are 16 residues in the CDR3. Germline CDR1 MNHEY, CDR2 SVGEGT. The CDR3 loop is CASSYLEVSGANVLTF. The DNA for the CDR3 is TGTGCCAGCAGTTACTTAGAGGTGTCTGGGGCCAACGTCCTGACTTTC.

This clonotype appeared many times. The chain couples TRBV3-1 to TRBJ1-1; tentatively, D is TRBD1 (5 bases). CDR1 and CDR2 from the germline V gene are LGHDT and YNNKEL (reference sequence). Trimming removed 3 bases from V and 1 base from J, with 12 bases in between. This CDR3 spans 15 amino acids. The CDR3 nucleotides read TGTGCCAGCAGCCATACCATAACAGGGAACACTGAAGCTTTCTTT. Protein product: CASSHTITGNTEAFF.

The sample holds many counts of this clonotype. The chain is built from TRBV28 and TRBJ2-1; D not certain. Germline values: CDR1 MDHEN, CDR2 SYDVKM. The CDR3 runs to 15 residues. V was clipped by 3 bases and J by 0 bases, with 9 bases between them. CDR3: CASSFGSRSYNEQFF. The CDR3 DNA sequence: TGTGCCAGCAGTTTCGGTTCCCGCTCCTACAATGAGCAGTTCTTC.

J is TRBJ2-5 and V is TRBV11-2, with TRBD2 matching over 10 bases. Germline V lookup: CDR1 SGHAT, CDR2 FQNNGV. The CDR3 contains 15 residues. V shed 0 bases, J shed 5 bases, and the junction held 3 bases outside the gene matches. The CDR3 here is CASSLEGLARETQYF. The CDR3 coding sequence is TGTGCCAGCAGCTTAGAGGGACTAGCGAGGGAGACCCAGTACTTC. Drawing the rest from reference TRBV11-2 and TRBJ2-5, the complete variable domain is EAGVAQSPRYKIIEKRQSVAFWCNPISGHATLYWYQQILGQGPKLLIQFQNNGVVDDSQLPKDRFSAERLKGVDSTLKIQPAKLEDSAVYLCASSLEGLARETQYFGPGTRLLVL.

This clonotype was observed at least ten times. V is TRBV28 and J is TRBJ1-5; TRBD1 is a possible D gene (6 bases). The CDR3 consists of 14 residues. Germline CDR1 reads MDHEN; CDR2 reads SYDVKM. Trimming cost V 10 bases and J 2 bases, with 15 bases left between them. CDR3 residues: CATGTGMGNQPQHF. The DNA of the CDR3 is TGTGCCACCGGTACAGGGATGGGCAATCAGCCCCAGCATTTT.

This clonotype has just a few counts. The chain couples TRBV18 to TRBJ2-7; TRBD1 matches at 7 bases. This CDR3 comprises 15 residues. Per germline, CDR1 KGHSH and CDR2 LQKENI. J lost 5 bases, V lost 2 bases, and 9 bases had no gene match. CDR3 in amino acids: CASSPNRGLTNEQYF. The CDR3, as DNA: TGTGCCAGCTCACCAAACAGGGGATTAACTAACGAGCAGTACTTC.

As to this clonotype: An end of the junction does not agree with germline; a read error may underlie this. V and J are TRBV10-2 and TRBJ1-1, with D maybe TRBD1 (5 bases). Germline assignment: CDR1 WSHSY and CDR2 SAAADI. The CDR3 is made up of 15 amino acids. The CDR3 sequence is CASSVVGRGVTEAFF. The DNA of the CDR3 is TGTGCCAGCAGTGTTGTGGGCAGAGGGGTCACTGAAGCTTTCTTT.

This clonotype was counted many times. The chain links TRBV24-1 to TRBJ2-3, with D unclear. This CDR3 has 14 residues. The V gene lost 5 bases and the J gene lost 1 base, with 9 bases spanning the gap. Germline values: CDR1 KGHDR, CDR2 SFDVKD. Written as DNA, the CDR3 is TGTGCCACCAGTGGACGGTCTGGCACAGATACGCAGTATTTT. Translating gives CATSGRSGTDTQYF.

This chain joins TRBV5-1 and TRBJ1-1; D may be TRBD1 (5 bases). Trimming stripped 0 bases from V and 2 bases from J, with 11 bases between. Per the germline V gene, CDR1 is SGHRS and CDR2 is YFSETQ. This CDR3 region has 15 residues. CDR3 coding DNA: TGCGCCAGCAGCTTGGATCCACAGGAAAACACTGAAGCTTTCTTT. It is translated as CASSLDPQENTEAFF. Full variable domain (missing parts from reference TRBV5-1 and TRBJ1-1): KAGVTQTPRYLIKTRGQQVTLSCSPISGHRSVSWYQQTPGQGLQFLFEYFSETQRNKGNFPGRFSGRQFSNSRSEMNVSTLELGDSALYLCASSLDPQENTEAFFGQGTRLTVV.

Regarding this clonotype: It may be a read error: a sequence one base away is much more abundant. The J gene is TRBJ2-7, the V gene TRBV11-2; tentatively, D is TRBD1 (6 bases). The CDR3 extends over 16 amino acids. Per the germline V gene, CDR1 is SGHAT and CDR2 is FQNNGV. V shed 3 bases and J shed 4 bases, with 19 bases lying between them. The CDR3 nucleotides are TGTGCCAGCAGCTTGGGGACCTCAGGGGCCTTATACGAGCAGTACTTC. This sequence encodes CASSLGTSGALYEQYF.

The V gene is TRBV6-1, the J gene TRBJ1-6; weak D call: TRBD1 (5 bases). The germline V gene encodes CDR1 MNHNS and CDR2 SASEGT. The V end lost 5 bases, the J end lost 4 bases, and 18 bases lay between the germline ends. The CDR3 totals 17 residues. The CDR3 DNA sequence: TGTGCCAGCAGTCAACGGACAAGGGATATATATAATTCACCCCTCCACTTT. Its protein is CASSQRTRDIYNSPLHF.

The CDR3: CATRSGLAGYNEQFF. The CDR3 DNA follows: TGTGCCACCAGGTCGGGACTAGCGGGCTACAATGAGCAGTTCTTC. The gene calls are TRBV24-1 and TRBJ2-1; the match to TRBD2 covers 12 bases. J gave up 3 bases and V 7 bases, and 3 bases lay outside the gene matches. Looked up from germline, CDR1 is KGHDR and CDR2 is SFDVKD. This CDR3 comprises 15 residues.

The sample holds a few counts of this clonotype. A far larger clone lies a single base away; this is likely a read error. The V and J genes are TRBV6-9 and TRBJ2-1; no reliable D call. V lost 2 bases and J 2 bases, leaving 10 bases between the germline ends. Germline loops: CDR1 MNHGY, CDR2 SVAAGI. The CDR3 runs to 15 residues. The CDR3 protein is CASSYVIIAYNEQFF. CDR3 nucleotide sequence: TGTGCCAGCAGTTATGTGATCATTGCCTACAATGAGCAGTTCTTC.